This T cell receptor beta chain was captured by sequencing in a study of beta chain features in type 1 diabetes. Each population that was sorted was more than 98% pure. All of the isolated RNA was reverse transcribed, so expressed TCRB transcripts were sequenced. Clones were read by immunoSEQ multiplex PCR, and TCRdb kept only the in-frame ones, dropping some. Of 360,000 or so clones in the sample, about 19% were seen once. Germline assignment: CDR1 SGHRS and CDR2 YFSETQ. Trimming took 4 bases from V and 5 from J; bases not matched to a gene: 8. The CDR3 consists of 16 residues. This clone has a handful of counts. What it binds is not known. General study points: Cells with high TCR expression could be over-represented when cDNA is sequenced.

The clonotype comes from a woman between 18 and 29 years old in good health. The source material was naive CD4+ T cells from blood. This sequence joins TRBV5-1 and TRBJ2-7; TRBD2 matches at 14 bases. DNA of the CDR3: TGCGCCAGCAGCCCGGGACTAGCGGGGGCCAGGGACGAGCAGTACTTC. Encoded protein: CASSPGLAGARDEQYF.